Below, 11 T cell receptor beta chains from the same sample are listed, as sequenced in a study of T cells in localized non-small cell lung cancer. The method was immunoSEQ multiplex PCR; TCRdb's version includes in-frame clones alone and lacks a portion of them. This sample yields 5,500 to 6,500 clones, of which about 79% are seen a single time; about three fifths belongs to the top ten. The sample consisted of peripheral blood mononuclear cells, taken before any cancer treatment. The origin of the receptors is a female donor at least 60 years old with stage II lung adenocarcinoma.

The chain joins TRBV27 to TRBJ2-2, with D possibly being TRBD1 (5 bases). The CDR3 runs 17 residues. V shed 2 bases and J shed 0 bases, with 13 bases lying between them. Germline V lookup: CDR1 MNHEY, CDR2 SMNVEV (reference sequence). CDR3 sequence (DNA): TGTGCCAGCAGTTTACACGGACAAGGGACGAACACCGGGGAGCTGTTTTTT. Its protein is CASSLHGQGTNTGELFF.

The gene calls are TRBV19 and TRBJ2-1, with D possibly matching TRBD2 (6 bases). The germline V gene has CDR1 LNHDA and CDR2 SQIVND (reference sequence). The CDR3 runs 16 residues. Trimming removed 5 bases from V and 0 bases from J, with 14 bases in between. The CDR3 spells CASSPSLAISYNEQFF. In nucleotides, the CDR3 is TGTGCCAGTAGTCCCAGTCTAGCGATCTCCTACAATGAGCAGTTCTTC.

V is TRBV5-1 and J is TRBJ2-1; possible D gene TRBD2, 7 bases. Germline loops: CDR1 SGHRS, CDR2 YFSETQ. CDR3 size: 17 residues. V dropped 4 bases and J dropped 6 bases, with 23 bases sitting between them. CDR3 region: CASSPSKGGGSGNEQFF. The CDR3 coding sequence is TGCGCCAGCAGCCCCTCCAAGGGGGGGGGCTCGGGCAATGAGCAGTTCTTC.

The V gene is TRBV6-5, the J gene TRBJ2-1; D possibly corresponds to TRBD1 (6 bases). The CDR3 runs to 12 residues. Trimming shortened V by 6 bases and J by 7 bases, and 10 bases separated the two germline ends. Germline CDR1 reads MNHEY; CDR2 reads SVGAGI. The CDR3 here is CASRTGWNEQFF. The CDR3 region has the DNA TGTGCCAGCAGAACAGGGTGGAATGAGCAGTTCTTC.

The CDR3 here is CSVEGRGEFWANTEAFF. In nucleotides, the CDR3 is TGCAGCGTTGAAGGTAGGGGAGAATTTTGGGCGAACACTGAAGCTTTCTTT. This chain links TRBV29-1 with TRBJ1-1, with D maybe TRBD1 (5 bases). CDR1 SQVTM and CDR2 ANQGSEA come from the germline V gene. V lost 1 base and J lost 1, with 19 bases in between. There are 17 residues in the CDR3.

V usage is TRBV27 and J usage is TRBJ2-1; maybe TRBD2 (6 bases). The CDR3 loop spans 16 amino acids. CDR1 and CDR2 (germline): MNHEY, SMNVEV (reference sequence). The ends were cut back, 5 bases at V and 5 bases at J, with 19 bases in the middle. The CDR3 reads CASSPLSTSFHNEQFF. The DNA of the CDR3 is TGTGCCAGCAGTCCCTTGTCTACTAGCTTTCACAATGAGCAGTTCTTC.

The J gene is TRBJ1-1, the V gene TRBV19; tentatively, D is TRBD1 (5 bases). With 5 bases removed from V and 0 bases from J, the gap between germline ends came to 10 bases. The germline V gene encodes CDR1 LNHDA and CDR2 SQIVND (reference sequence). This CDR3 spans 14 amino acids. The CDR3 region has the DNA TGTGCCAGTAGTGTTAAGACAGTGAACACTGAAGCTTTCTTT. Protein: CASSVKTVNTEAFF.

The chain couples TRBV18 to TRBJ2-1; 11 nucleotides agree with TRBD2. The V segment lost 1 base and the J segment 6 bases; nucleotides outside the gene matches: 11. Germline lookup yields CDR1 KGHSH and CDR2 LQKENI. This CDR3 region has 18 residues. The CDR3 region has the DNA TGTGCCAGCTCACCACAATCCCCCGGACTAGCGGGTCCCAATGAGCAGTTCTTC. Protein product: CASSPQSPGLAGPNEQFF.

The chain joins TRBV7-9 to TRBJ1-1; D is ambiguous. The V gene lost 3 bases and the J gene lost 2 bases, with 7 bases spanning the gap. CDR1 and CDR2 (germline): SEHNR, FQNEAQ (reference sequence). This CDR3 is built from 13 residues. In DNA form, the CDR3 reads TGTGCCAGCAGCTTCGGGCCTAACACTGAAGCTTTCTTT. Translation gives CASSFGPNTEAFF.

The rearrangement uses TRBV5-1 and TRBJ1-6, with D tentatively TRBD1 (5 bases). Germline loops: CDR1 SGHRS, CDR2 YFSETQ. The V end was cut by 4 bases, the J end by 8 bases, with 16 bases between. This CDR3 has 15 residues. The CDR3: CASSIEGTTHSPLHF. The CDR3 region has the DNA TGCGCCAGCAGCATCGAAGGGACGACCCATTCACCCCTCCACTTT.

The V call is TRBV30, the J call TRBJ1-1; 10 positions match TRBD1. The V gene's germline CDR1 is GTSNPN and CDR2 SVGIG (reference sequence). CDR3 length: 16 residues. J was trimmed by 5 bases and V by 3 bases; bases with no gene match: 12. CDR3 bases: TGTGCCTGGAGGTCGAGACAGGGGGCGGAGAAGACTGAAGCTTTCTTT. As protein: CAWRSRQGAEKTEAFF.